What follows are 8 T cell receptor beta chains derived from one specimen sequenced in a study of blood T cell repertoires in COVID-19. The data were produced by immunoSEQ multiplex PCR, yet TCRdb's version contains in-frame clones alone and is incomplete. Among approximately 99,000 clones listed, 70% to 90% were seen once. The sample was peripheral blood. The receptors were gathered from a woman in her fifties or sixties in a cohort sampled during active or convalescent COVID-19.

The sample holds one count of this clone. J is TRBJ1-2 and V is TRBV2; a possible D gene is TRBD1 (5 bases). Trimming took 7 bases from V and 0 from J, leaving 15 bases between them. Germline V gene data show CDR1 as SNHLY and CDR2 as FYNNEI. This CDR3 is 15 amino acids long. The CDR3 loop reads CASTPGLLANYGYTF. The CDR3 nucleotides read TGTGCCAGCACGCCGGGACTCCTAGCTAACTATGGCTACACCTTC. The whole variable domain, remainder taken from reference TRBV2 and TRBJ1-2, is EPEVTQTPSHQVTQMGQEVILRCVPISNHLYFYWYRQILGQKVEFLVSFYNNEISEKSEIFDDQFSVERPDGSNFTLKIRSTKLEDSAMYFCASTPGLLANYGYTFGSGTRLTVV.

J is TRBJ2-2 and V is TRBV2; the D gene is possibly TRBD2 (6 bases). Trimming took off 4 bases at V and 4 bases at J, with 13 bases between the two ends. This CDR3 region has 15 residues. Per the germline V gene, CDR1 is SNHLY and CDR2 is FYNNEI. The CDR3 here is CASSVEGRGTGELFF. DNA of the CDR3: TGTGCCAGCAGTGTCGAGGGGCGGGGCACCGGGGAGCTGTTTTTT.

The V and J genes are TRBV15 and TRBJ2-7, with a tentative D call TRBD1 (5 bases). The length of the CDR3 is 15 residues. Per the germline V gene, CDR1 is LNHNV and CDR2 is YYDKDF (reference sequence). Trimming removed 0 bases at V and 3 bases at J, with 12 bases between. CDR3 residues: CATSRDSGPNYEQYF. CDR3 in DNA: TGTGCCACCAGCAGAGATTCAGGGCCCAACTACGAGCAGTACTTC.

This clone has only one observation. The chain joins TRBV7-9 to TRBJ1-2, with D perhaps TRBD1 (5 bases). From germline, CDR1 is SEHNR and CDR2 FQNEAQ (reference sequence). Trimming shortened V by 5 bases and J by 6 bases, and 22 bases separated the two germline ends. The CDR3 covers 16 residues. The CDR3 coding sequence is TGTGCCAGCAGCCGGGAGAGCGTTTTAACGGGGGATGGCTACACCTTC. Encoded protein: CASSRESVLTGDGYTF.

V usage is TRBV19 and J usage is TRBJ1-2; the D is unclear. Trimming left V 6 bases short and J 4 bases short, with 9 bases between. Germline loops: CDR1 LNHDA, CDR2 SQIVND (reference sequence). The CDR3 has 12 residues. CDR3 protein: CASRTTSYGYTF. DNA for the CDR3: TGTGCCAGTAGAACCACAAGCTATGGCTACACCTTC.

The chain uses TRBV2 and TRBJ1-5; 7 bases agree with TRBD1. Germline CDR1 SNHLY, CDR2 FYNNEI. Trimming removed 7 bases from V and 4 bases from J; junction bases left unmatched: 7. This CDR3 is 14 amino acids long. CDR3 sequence reads: CASKVTGRNQPQHF. The CDR3 DNA reads TGTGCCAGCAAGGTGACAGGGAGGAATCAGCCCCAGCATTTT.

The chain recombines TRBV6-5 with TRBJ1-2; the match to TRBD1 covers 7 bases. The CDR3 runs to 12 residues. Germline trimming cut 8 bases from V and 8 bases from J; bases unmatched to any gene: 8. Germline CDR1 reads MNHEY; CDR2 reads SVGAGI. The CDR3 region is CASWRGQGGYTF. CDR3 DNA: TGTGCCAGCTGGAGGGGGCAGGGCGGCTACACCTTC.

The chain carries TRBV18 and TRBJ1-1; unclear D gene. Germline CDR1 and CDR2: KGHSH and LQKENI. The length of the CDR3 is 13 residues. Trimming pared 3 bases from V and 6 bases from J, leaving 11 bases between. CDR3 sequence: CASSPLMFSEAFF. The CDR3 nucleotides are TGTGCCAGCTCACCCCTTATGTTCTCTGAAGCTTTCTTT.